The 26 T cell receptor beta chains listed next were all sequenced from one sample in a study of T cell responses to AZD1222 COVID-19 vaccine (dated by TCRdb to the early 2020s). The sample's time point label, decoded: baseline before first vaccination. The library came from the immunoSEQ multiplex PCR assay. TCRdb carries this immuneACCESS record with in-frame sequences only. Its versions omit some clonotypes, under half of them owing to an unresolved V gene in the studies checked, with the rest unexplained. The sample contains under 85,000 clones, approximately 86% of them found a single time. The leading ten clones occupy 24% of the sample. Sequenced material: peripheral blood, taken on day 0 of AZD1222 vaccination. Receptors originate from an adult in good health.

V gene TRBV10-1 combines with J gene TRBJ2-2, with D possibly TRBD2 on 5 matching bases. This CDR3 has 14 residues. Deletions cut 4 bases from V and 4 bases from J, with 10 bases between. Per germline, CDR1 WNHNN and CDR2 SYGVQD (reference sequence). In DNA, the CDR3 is TGCGCCAGCAGTGGGACTGGGGTCACCGGGGAGCTGTTTTTT. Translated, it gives CASSGTGVTGELFF.

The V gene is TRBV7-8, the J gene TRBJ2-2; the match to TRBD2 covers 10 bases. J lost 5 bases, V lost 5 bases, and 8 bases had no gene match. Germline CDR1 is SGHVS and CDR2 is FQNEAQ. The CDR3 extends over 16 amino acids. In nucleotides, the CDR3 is TGTGCCAGCAGCCACCGGAGCGGGAGGGGGACCGGGGAGCTGTTTTTT. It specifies CASSHRSGRGTGELFF.

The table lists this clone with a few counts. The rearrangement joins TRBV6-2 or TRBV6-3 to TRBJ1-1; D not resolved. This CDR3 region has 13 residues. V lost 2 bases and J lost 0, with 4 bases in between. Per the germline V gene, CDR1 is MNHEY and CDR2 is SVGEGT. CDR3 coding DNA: TGTGCCAGCAGTTACAGAGTGAACACTGAAGCTTTCTTT. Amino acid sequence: CASSYRVNTEAFF.

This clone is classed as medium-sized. CDR3 DNA: TGCAGCGTTTTTACAGCGACGAGCTCCTACGAGCAGTACTTC. Its protein is CSVFTATSSYEQYF. This rearrangement joins TRBV29-1 to TRBJ2-7; D ambiguous. Deletions cut 5 bases from V and 0 bases from J, with 14 bases between. Germline assignment: CDR1 SQVTM and CDR2 ANQGSEA. The CDR3 is 14 residues long.

CDR3 sequence: CSVRQGSTNEKLFF. The CDR3 DNA is TGCAGCGTGCGCCAGGGTAGTACTAATGAAAAACTGTTTTTT. This chain connects TRBV29-1 to TRBJ1-4; D is perhaps TRBD1 (5 bases). The CDR3 sequence is 14 residues long. In germline, CDR1 is SQVTM, CDR2 ANQGSEA. Trimming left V 6 bases short and J 2 bases short, with 13 bases between.

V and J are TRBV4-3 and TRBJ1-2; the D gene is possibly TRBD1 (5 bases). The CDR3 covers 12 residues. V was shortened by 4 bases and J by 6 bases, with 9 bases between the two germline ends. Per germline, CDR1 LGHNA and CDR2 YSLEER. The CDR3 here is CASSRTGHGYTF. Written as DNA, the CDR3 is TGCGCCAGCAGCCGAACGGGACATGGCTACACCTTC.

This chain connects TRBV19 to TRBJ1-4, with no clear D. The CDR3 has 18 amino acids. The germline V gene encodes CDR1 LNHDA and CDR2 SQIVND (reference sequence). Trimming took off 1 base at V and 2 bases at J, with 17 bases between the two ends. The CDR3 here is CASSIVGRARATNEKLFF. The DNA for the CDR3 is TGTGCCAGTAGTATAGTGGGAAGGGCGAGGGCGACTAATGAAAAACTGTTTTTT.

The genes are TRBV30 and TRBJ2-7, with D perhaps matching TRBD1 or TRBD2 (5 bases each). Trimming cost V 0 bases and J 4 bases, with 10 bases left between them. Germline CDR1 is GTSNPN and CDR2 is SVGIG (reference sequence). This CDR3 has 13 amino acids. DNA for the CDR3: TGTGCCTGGAGTGTCGGGGCGTGGTACGAGCAGTACTTC. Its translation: CAWSVGAWYEQYF. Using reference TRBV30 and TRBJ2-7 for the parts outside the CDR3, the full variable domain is SQTIHQWPATLVQPVGSPLSLECTVEGTSNPNLYWYRQAAGRGLQLLFYSVGIGQISSEVPQNLSASRPQDRQFILSSKKLLLSDSGFYLCAWSVGAWYEQYFGPGTRLTVT.

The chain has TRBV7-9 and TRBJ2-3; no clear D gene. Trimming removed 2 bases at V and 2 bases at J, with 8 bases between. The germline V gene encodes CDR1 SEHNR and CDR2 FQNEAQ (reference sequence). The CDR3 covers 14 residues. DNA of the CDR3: TGTGCCAGCAGCTTATTACAGAACACAGATACGCAGTATTTT. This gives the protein CASSLLQNTDTQYF.

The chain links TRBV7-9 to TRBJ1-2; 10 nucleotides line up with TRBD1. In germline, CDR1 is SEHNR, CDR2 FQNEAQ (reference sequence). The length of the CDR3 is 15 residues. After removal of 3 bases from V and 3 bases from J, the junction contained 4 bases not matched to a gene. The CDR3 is CASSFEGTGDYGYTF. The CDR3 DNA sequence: TGTGCCAGCAGCTTTGAGGGGACAGGGGACTATGGCTACACCTTC.

DNA of the CDR3: TGTGCCAGCAGCCACGGGCTTCAAGGGACTAATGAAAAACTGTTTTTT. This sequence encodes CASSHGLQGTNEKLFF. The rearrangement joins TRBV7-6 to TRBJ1-4; no clear D gene. This CDR3 comprises 16 residues. CDR1 and CDR2 (germline): SGHVS, FNYEAQ. Trimming stripped 5 bases from V and 2 bases from J, with 15 bases between.

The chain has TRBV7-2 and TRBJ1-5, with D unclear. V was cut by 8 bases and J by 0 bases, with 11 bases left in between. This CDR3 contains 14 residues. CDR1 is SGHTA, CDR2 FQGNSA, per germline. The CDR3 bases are TGTGCCAGCTCGTGGCAGAATAGCAATCAGCCCCAGCATTTT. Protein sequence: CASSWQNSNQPQHF.

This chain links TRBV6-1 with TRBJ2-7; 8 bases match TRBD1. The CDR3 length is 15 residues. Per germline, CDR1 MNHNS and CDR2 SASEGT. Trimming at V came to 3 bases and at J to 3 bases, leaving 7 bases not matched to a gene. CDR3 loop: CASSDRGRTDYEQYF. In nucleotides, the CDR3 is TGTGCCAGCAGTGACAGGGGGCGAACGGACTACGAGCAGTACTTC.

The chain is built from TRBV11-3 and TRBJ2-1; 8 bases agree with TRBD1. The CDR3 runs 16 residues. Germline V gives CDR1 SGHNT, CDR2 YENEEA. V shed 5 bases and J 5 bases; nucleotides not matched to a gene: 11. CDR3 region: CASSRPPGQVDNEQFF. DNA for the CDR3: TGTGCCAGCAGCCGACCTCCGGGACAGGTAGACAATGAGCAGTTCTTC.

CDR3 in amino acids: CASSFGGTTEAFF. CDR3 coding DNA: TGTGCCAGCAGCTTTGGGGGTACCACTGAAGCTTTCTTT. The chain links TRBV7-3 to TRBJ1-1; tentative D call: TRBD1 (5 bases). This CDR3 has 13 amino acids. Germline V gene lookup returns CDR1 SGHTA and CDR2 FQGTGA. Trimming stripped 3 bases from V and 4 bases from J, with 9 bases between.

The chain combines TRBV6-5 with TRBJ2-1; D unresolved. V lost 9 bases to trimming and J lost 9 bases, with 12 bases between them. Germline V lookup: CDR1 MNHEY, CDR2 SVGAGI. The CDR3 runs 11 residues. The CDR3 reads CARTPALEQFF. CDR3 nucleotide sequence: TGTGCCAGGACGCCTGCCCTTGAGCAGTTCTTC.

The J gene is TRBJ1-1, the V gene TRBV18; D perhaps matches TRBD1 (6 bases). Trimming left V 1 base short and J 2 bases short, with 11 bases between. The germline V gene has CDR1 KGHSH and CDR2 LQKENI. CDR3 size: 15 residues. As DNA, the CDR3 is TGTGCCAGCTCACCACGGGGGCAGGGAAACACTGAAGCTTTCTTT. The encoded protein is CASSPRGQGNTEAFF.

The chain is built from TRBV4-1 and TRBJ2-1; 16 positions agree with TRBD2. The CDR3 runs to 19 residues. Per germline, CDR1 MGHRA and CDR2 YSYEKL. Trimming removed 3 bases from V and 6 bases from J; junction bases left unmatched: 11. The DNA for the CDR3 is TGCGCCAGCAGCCACCCGGGACTAGCGGGAGGGCCGGACGTCAATGAGCAGTTCTTC. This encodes CASSHPGLAGGPDVNEQFF.

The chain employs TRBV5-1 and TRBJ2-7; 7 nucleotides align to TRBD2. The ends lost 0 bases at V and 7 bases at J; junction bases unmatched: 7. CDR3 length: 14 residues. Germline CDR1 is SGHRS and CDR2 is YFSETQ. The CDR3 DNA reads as TGCGCCAGCAGCTTGGGAAGGCGAGCGGGGGAGCAGTACTTC. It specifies CASSLGRRAGEQYF.

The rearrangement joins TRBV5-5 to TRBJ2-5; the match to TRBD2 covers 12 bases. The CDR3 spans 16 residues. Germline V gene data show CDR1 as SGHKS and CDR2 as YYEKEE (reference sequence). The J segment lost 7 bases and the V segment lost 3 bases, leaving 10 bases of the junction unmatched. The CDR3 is CASSSLAGGPFGTQYF. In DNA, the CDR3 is TGTGCCAGCAGCTCCCTAGCGGGAGGGCCCTTTGGGACCCAGTACTTC.

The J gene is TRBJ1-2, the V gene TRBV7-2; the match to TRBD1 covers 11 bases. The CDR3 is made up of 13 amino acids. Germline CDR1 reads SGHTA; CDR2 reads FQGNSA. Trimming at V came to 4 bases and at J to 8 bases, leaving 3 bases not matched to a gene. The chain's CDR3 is CASSSGQGGGYTF. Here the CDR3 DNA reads TGTGCCAGCAGCTCGGGACAGGGGGGCGGCTACACCTTC. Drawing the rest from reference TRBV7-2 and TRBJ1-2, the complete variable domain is GAGVSQSPSNKVTEKGKDVELRCDPISGHTALYWYRQSLGQGLEFLIYFQGNSAPDKSGLPSDRFSAERTGGSVSTLTIQRTQQEDSAVYLCASSSGQGGGYTFGSGTRLTVV.

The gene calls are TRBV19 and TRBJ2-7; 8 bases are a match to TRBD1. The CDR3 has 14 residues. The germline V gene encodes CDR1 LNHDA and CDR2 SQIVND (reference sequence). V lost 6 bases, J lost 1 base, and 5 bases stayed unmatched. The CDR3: CASSLNRGSYEQYF. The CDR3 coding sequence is TGTGCCAGTAGCCTCAACAGGGGGTCCTACGAGCAGTACTTC.

CDR3 coding DNA: TGTGCCAGCAGTTCCCCGGGAAACACCATATATTTT. Translating gives CASSSPGNTIYF. This sequence joins TRBV28 and TRBJ1-3, with D unresolved. Trimming shortened V by 4 bases and J by 4 bases, and 5 bases separated the two germline ends. CDR1 and CDR2 (germline): MDHEN, SYDVKM. The CDR3 covers 12 residues.

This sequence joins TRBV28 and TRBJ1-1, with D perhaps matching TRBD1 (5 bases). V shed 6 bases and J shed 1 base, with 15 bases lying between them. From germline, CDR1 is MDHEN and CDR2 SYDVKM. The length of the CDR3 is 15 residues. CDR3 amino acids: CASSTPIRANTEAFF. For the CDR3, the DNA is TGTGCCAGCAGCACCCCGATCAGGGCGAACACTGAAGCTTTCTTT.

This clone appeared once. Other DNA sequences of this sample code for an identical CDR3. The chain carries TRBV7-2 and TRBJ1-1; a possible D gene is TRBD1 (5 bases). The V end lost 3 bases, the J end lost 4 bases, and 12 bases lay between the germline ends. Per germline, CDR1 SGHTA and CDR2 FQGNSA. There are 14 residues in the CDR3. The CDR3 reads CASSFAGRATEAFF. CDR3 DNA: TGTGCCAGCAGCTTCGCAGGGCGGGCCACTGAAGCTTTCTTT.

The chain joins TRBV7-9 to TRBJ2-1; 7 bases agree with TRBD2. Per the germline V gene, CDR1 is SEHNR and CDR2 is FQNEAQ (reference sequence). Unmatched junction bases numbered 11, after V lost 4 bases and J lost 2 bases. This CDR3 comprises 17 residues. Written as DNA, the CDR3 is TGTGCCAGCAGCTCCCGGGGGGAGCCTGGGGCCTACAATGAGCAGTTCTTC. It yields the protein CASSSRGEPGAYNEQFF. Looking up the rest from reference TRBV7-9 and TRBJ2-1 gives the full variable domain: DTGVSQNPRHKITKRGQNVTFRCDPISEHNRLYWYRQTLGQGPEFLTYFQNEAQLEKSRLLSDRFSAERPKGSFSTLEIQRTEQGDSAMYLCASSSRGEPGAYNEQFFGPGTRLTVL.